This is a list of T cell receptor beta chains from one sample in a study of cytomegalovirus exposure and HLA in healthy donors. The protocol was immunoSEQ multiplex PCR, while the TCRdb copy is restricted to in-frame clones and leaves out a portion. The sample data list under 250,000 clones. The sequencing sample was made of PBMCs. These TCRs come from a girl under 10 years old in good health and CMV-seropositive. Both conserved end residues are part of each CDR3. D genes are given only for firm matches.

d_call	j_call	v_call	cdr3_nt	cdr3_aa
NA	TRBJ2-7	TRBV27	TGTGCCAGCAGTTCGTTCTACGAGCAGTACTTC	CASSSFYEQYF
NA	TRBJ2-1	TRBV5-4	TGTGCCAGCAGCTGGGGGGTGGGTGAGCAGTTCTTC	CASSWGVGEQFF
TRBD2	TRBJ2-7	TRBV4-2	TGTGCCAGCAGCCCACAAGGTAGCGGGGGTTACGAGCAGTACTTC	CASSPQGSGGYEQYF
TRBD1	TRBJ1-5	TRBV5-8	TGTGCCAGCAGCTTGAGCCACAGGGGGGTCCAGCCCCAGCATTTT	CASSLSHRGVQPQHF
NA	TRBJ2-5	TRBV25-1	TGTGCCAGCAGTGAACTCGCGGAAGAAAGGGGCGCCCAGTACTTC	CASSELAEERGAQYF
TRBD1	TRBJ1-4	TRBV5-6	TGTGCCAGCAGCTTGGGAGGGGGCGCGGGAGAAAAACTGTTTTTT	CASSLGGGAGEKLFF
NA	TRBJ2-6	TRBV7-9	TGTGCCAGCAGCTCTGACAGAATTTCCTCTGGGGCCAACGTCCTGACTTTC	CASSSDRISSGANVLTF
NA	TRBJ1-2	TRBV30	TGTGCCTGGAGTAGGCAGGGTCATGGCTACACCTTC	CAWSRQGHGYTF
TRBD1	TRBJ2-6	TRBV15	TGTGCCACCAGCAGGGACAGGGGGGGTGTCTGGGCCAACGTCCTGACTTTC	CATSRDRGGVWANVLTF
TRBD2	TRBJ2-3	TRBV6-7	TGTGCCAGCAGCCTCATCAGCGGGAGGGGAGATACGCAGTATTTT	CASSLISGRGDTQYF
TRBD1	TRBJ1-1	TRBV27	TGTGCCAGCAGTGGGGACAGGGTGAACACTGAAGCTTTCTTT	CASSGDRVNTEAFF
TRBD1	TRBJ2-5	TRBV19	TGTGCCAGTAGCGAGGGGGCTAGGGAGACCCAGTACTTC	CASSEGARETQYF
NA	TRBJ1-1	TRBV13	TGTGCCAGCAGCCCGCAGGGGAACACTGAAGCTTTCTTT	CASSPQGNTEAFF
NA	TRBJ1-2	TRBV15	TGTGCCACCAGCAGAGGACACAGGCGCCCCCCTTATGGCTACACCTTC	CATSRGHRRPPYGYTF
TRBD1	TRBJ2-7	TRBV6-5	TGTGCCAGCACCAAGGGACAGGGGGCCTACGAGCAGTACTTC	CASTKGQGAYEQYF
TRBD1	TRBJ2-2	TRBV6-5	TGTGCCAGCAGTTACTCGAGGGGGCGCGACACCGGGGAGCTGTTTTTT	CASSYSRGRDTGELFF
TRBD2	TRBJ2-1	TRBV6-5	TGTGCCAGCAGCACCAGCGGGAGATTCTACAATGAGCAGTTCTTC	CASSTSGRFYNEQFF
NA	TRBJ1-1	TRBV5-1	TGCGCCAGCAGCTTGTCAACAGTGAACACTGAAGCTTTCTTT	CASSLSTVNTEAFF
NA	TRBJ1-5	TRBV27	TGTGCCAGCAGGGGAGACAGGAGAAATCAGCCCCAGCATTTT	CASRGDRRNQPQHF
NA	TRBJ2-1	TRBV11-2	TGTGCCAGCAGCTTATTCCTTAGTCTAACCAATGAGCAGTTCTTC	CASSLFLSLTNEQFF
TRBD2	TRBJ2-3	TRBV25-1	TGTGCCAGCAGTGATTCTAGCGGGAGTCGCCCAGATACGCAGTATTTT	CASSDSSGSRPDTQYF
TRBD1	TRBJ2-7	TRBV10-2	TGCGCCAGCACAGAACGGACAGGGGCTTACGAGCAGTACTTC	CASTERTGAYEQYF
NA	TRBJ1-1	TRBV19	TGTGCCAGTAGTCTGCAGGGGATGAACACTGAAGCTTTCTTT	CASSLQGMNTEAFF
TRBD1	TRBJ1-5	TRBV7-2	TGTGCCAGCAGCCGACAGGGGGGCAATCAGCCCCAGCATTTT	CASSRQGGNQPQHF
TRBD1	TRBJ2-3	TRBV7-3	TGTGCCAGCAGCTTTACAGGGGTTGGGGCGGATACGCAGTATTTT	CASSFTGVGADTQYF
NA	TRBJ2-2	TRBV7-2	TGTGCCAGCAGCCATCCATCCGGGGAGCTGTTTTTT	CASSHPSGELFF
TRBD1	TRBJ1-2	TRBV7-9	TGTGCCAGCAGCCAAACGACAGGGGTTCGTTCCCCATATGGCTACACCTTC	CASSQTTGVRSPYGYTF